This passage covers 11 T cell receptor beta chains from one sample sequenced in a study of cytomegalovirus exposure and HLA in healthy donors. TCRdb's copy holds only in-frame clones and misses some; the assay was immunoSEQ multiplex PCR. This repertoire shows roughly 200,000 clones, 86% found once; its top ten account for approximately 7%. Material: PBMCs. The receptors originated from a man in his thirties or forties in good health and CMV-seropositive.

The chain is built from TRBV7-9 and TRBJ1-1; no clear D gene. The CDR3 totals 12 residues. The V end lost 1 base, the J end lost 8 bases, and 8 bases lay between the germline ends. Germline V CDR1 and CDR2: SEHNR, FQNEAQ (reference sequence). CDR3 DNA: TGTGCCAGCAGCTTAGGGCGGCAAGAAGCTTTCTTT. Translated: CASSLGRQEAFF.

The CDR3 DNA reads as TGCGCCAGCAGCTTGGTGCAGGGAAGGGGCACAGATACGCAGTATTTT. Translating it yields CASSLVQGRGTDTQYF. V gene TRBV5-1 combines with J gene TRBJ2-3; a possible D gene is TRBD1 (5 bases). Trimming pared 0 bases from V and 1 base from J, leaving 12 bases between. The CDR3 has 16 residues. Germline V lookup: CDR1 SGHRS, CDR2 YFSETQ.

A single count supports this clone. The gene calls are TRBV5-4 and TRBJ1-1; 7 bases are a match to TRBD1. The CDR3 sequence is 13 residues long. Trimming removed 2 bases from V and 9 bases from J; junction bases left unmatched: 7. CDR1 and CDR2 from the germline V gene are SGHNT and YYREEE (reference sequence). CDR3 residues: CASSFGQEFKAFF. In DNA form, the CDR3 reads TGTGCCAGCAGCTTTGGACAGGAATTTAAAGCTTTCTTT.

V usage is TRBV20-1 and J usage is TRBJ2-1, with D uncertain. The CDR3 is 10 amino acids. Germline CDR1 DFQATT, CDR2 SNEGSKA (reference sequence). The ends were cut back, 3 bases at V and 7 bases at J, with 4 bases in the middle. In DNA, the CDR3 is TGCAGTGCTAGTTGGAATGAGCAGTTCTTC. Translated: CSASWNEQFF.

This clone was observed a few times. This rearrangement joins TRBV4-3 to TRBJ2-3; 8 bases map to TRBD2. V lost 3 bases, J lost 0 bases, and 2 bases stayed unmatched. Germline V gene sequence: CDR1 LGHNA, CDR2 YSLEER. The CDR3 runs 15 residues. The CDR3 DNA reads TGCGCCAGCAGCCAGTCTAGCGGGAGCACAGATACGCAGTATTTT. Its protein product is CASSQSSGSTDTQYF.

The J gene is TRBJ2-7, the V gene TRBV5-1; TRBD1 or TRBD2 may be the D gene (6 bases each). With 3 bases removed from V and 2 bases from J, the gap between germline ends came to 15 bases. CDR3 length: 15 amino acids. Germline CDR1 reads SGHRS; CDR2 reads YFSETQ. CDR3 loop: CASSWSGGRTYEQYF. The CDR3 nucleotides are TGCGCCAGCAGCTGGAGTGGGGGGCGAACCTACGAGCAGTACTTC.

V is TRBV27 and J is TRBJ2-5; D call uncertain. Trimming left V 5 bases short and J 0 bases short, with 16 bases between. This CDR3 comprises 16 residues. From germline, CDR1 is MNHEY and CDR2 SMNVEV (reference sequence). The CDR3 region is CASSPKFDGYQETQYF. Written as DNA, the CDR3 is TGTGCCAGCAGTCCAAAATTTGACGGATACCAAGAGACCCAGTACTTC.

The V call is TRBV6-5, the J call TRBJ2-2; possible D gene TRBD1, 6 bases. Germline V gene lookup returns CDR1 MNHEY and CDR2 SVGAGI. The CDR3 is made up of 13 amino acids. V lost 6 bases and J 8 bases, leaving 13 bases between the germline ends. CDR3 protein: CASRLGGPGELFF. The CDR3 bases are TGTGCCAGCAGACTAGGGGGTCCGGGGGAGCTGTTTTTT.

This rearrangement joins TRBV28 to TRBJ2-7; tentative D call: TRBD2 (8 bases). Between the trimmed V and J ends, which lost 7 bases and 13 bases, there was a span of 26 bases. Germline-derived CDR1 and CDR2 are MDHEN and SYDVKM. The CDR3 spans 14 residues. The CDR3 loop reads CASNLIQGVAGGYF. The CDR3 DNA reads TGTGCCAGCAACTTAATCCAGGGGGTTGCGGGAGGTTACTTC.

This clone appeared a single time. The chain employs TRBV4-2 and TRBJ2-1; D call uncertain. The V end was cut by 4 bases, the J end by 5 bases, with 15 bases between. Germline-derived CDR1 and CDR2 are LGHNA and YNFKEQ. This CDR3 has 15 residues. CDR3 coding DNA: TGTGCCAGCAGCCTCCCCGGACCTGGACACAATGAGCAGTTCTTC. This gives the protein CASSLPGPGHNEQFF.

This chain connects TRBV5-8 to TRBJ2-7, with D possibly being TRBD2 (5 bases). V dropped 4 bases and J dropped 2 bases, with 13 bases sitting between them. Germline V gene sequence: CDR1 SGHTS, CDR2 YDEGEE. The CDR3 is made up of 14 amino acids. CDR3 in amino acids: CASSPLRGPYEQYF. CDR3 bases: TGTGCCAGCAGCCCCCTACGGGGTCCCTACGAGCAGTACTTC.